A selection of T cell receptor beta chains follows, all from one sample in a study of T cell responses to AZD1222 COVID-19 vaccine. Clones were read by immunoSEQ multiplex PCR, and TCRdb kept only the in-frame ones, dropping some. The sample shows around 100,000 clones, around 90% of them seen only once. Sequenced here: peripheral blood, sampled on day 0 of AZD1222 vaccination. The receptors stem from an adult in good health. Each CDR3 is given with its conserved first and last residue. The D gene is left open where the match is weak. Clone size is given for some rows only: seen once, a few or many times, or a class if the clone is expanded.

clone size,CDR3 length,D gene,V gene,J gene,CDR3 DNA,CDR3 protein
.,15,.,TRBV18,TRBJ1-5,TGTGCCAGCTCACGAGCGGGGATCTCAGAACAGCCCCAGCATTTT,CASSRAGISEQPQHF
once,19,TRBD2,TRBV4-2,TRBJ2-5,TGTGCCAGCAGCCAAGAACTCCCCGGAGCTAGCGGGGGGCGGGGGACCCAGTACTTC,CASSQELPGASGGRGTQYF
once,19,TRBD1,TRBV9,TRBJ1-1,TGTGCCAGCAGCCGAAAGCCGGACAGGGGTTTTTGGGTAAACACTGAAGCTTTCTTT,CASSRKPDRGFWVNTEAFF
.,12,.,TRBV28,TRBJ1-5,TGTGCCAGCAGTTTATCGGGGCGGGGGTGGCATTTT,CASSLSGRGWHF
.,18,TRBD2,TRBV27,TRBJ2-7,TGTGCCAGCAGTTTACGTTTCGGACTAGCGGAAAGCTCCTACGAGCAGTACTTC,CASSLRFGLAESSYEQYF
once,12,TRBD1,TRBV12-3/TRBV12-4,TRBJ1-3,TGTGCCAGCAGCCAGGGGGCGAACACCATATATTTT,CASSQGANTIYF
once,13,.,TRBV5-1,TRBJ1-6,TGCGCCAGCAGCGCAAGGATGAATTCACCCCTCCACTTT,CASSARMNSPLHF
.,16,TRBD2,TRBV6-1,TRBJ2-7,TGTGCCAGCAGTGAAGAGTCCGCGGGGGGCTCCTACGAGCAGTACTTC,CASSEESAGGSYEQYF
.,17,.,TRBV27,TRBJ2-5,TGTGCCAGCAGTCGAAACCCACACCTTCTGTACCAAGAGACCCAGTACTTC,CASSRNPHLLYQETQYF
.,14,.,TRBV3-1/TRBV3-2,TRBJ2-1,TGTGCCAGCAGCCAAGAGAGACGACCAAGGGAGCAGTTCTTC,CASSQERRPREQFF
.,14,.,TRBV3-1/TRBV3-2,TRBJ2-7,TGTGCCAGCAGCCAAGATTGGAACCCCAGGGAGCAGTACTTC,CASSQDWNPREQYF
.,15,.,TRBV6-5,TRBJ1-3,TGTGCCAGCAGCCTGGGGGGGGATCCCGGAAACACCATATATTTT,CASSLGGDPGNTIYF
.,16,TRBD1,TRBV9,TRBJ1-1,TGTGCCAGCAGCGCGAGGACAGGGGCCATGAACACTGAAGCTTTCTTT,CASSARTGAMNTEAFF
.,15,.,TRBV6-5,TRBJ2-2,TGTGCCAGCAGTTACTCAACTCCCAGCACCGGGGAGCTGTTTTTT,CASSYSTPSTGELFF
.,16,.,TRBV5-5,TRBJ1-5,TGTGCCAGCAGCCCCTCTCTCGCGGGGGAAGGCCAGCCCCAGCATTTT,CASSPSLAGEGQPQHF
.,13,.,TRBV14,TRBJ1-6,TGTGCCAGCAGCCACGGGGGGAATTCACCCCTCCACTTT,CASSHGGNSPLHF
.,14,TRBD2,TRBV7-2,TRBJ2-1,TGTGCCAGCAAAAGGACTAGCGGAGACAATGAGCAGTTCTTC,CASKRTSGDNEQFF
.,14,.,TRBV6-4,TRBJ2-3,TGTGCCAGCAGTCCCGGGGGTGGGACAGATACGCAGTATTTT,CASSPGGGTDTQYF
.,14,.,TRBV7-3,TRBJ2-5,TGTGCCAGCAGCTTAGGAGGGGAAGAAGAGACCCAGTACTTC,CASSLGGEEETQYF
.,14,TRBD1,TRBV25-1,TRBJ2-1,TGTGCCAGCACCGGGACAGGGCGATACAATGAGCAGTTCTTC,CASTGTGRYNEQFF
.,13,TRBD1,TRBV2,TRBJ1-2,TGTGCCAGCATCGGACAGGGGGTGAACGGCTACACCTTC,CASIGQGVNGYTF
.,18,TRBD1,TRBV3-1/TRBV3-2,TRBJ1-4,TGTGCCAGCAGCCAACGCGGACAGGGGGCTACCGCTTATGAAAAACTGTTTTTT,CASSQRGQGATAYEKLFF
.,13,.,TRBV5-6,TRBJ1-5,TGTGCCAGCAGCCTCGATGGCAATCAGCCCCAGCATTTT,CASSLDGNQPQHF
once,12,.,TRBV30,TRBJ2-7,TGTGCCTGGAGTCGGGACACCTACGAGCAGTACTTC,CAWSRDTYEQYF
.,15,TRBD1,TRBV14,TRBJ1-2,TGTGCCAGCAGCGCCGGGACAGGTGGCAACTATGGCTACACCTTC,CASSAGTGGNYGYTF
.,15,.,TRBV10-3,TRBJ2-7,TGTGCCATCAGTGAGTCGGGGGGAGTATCAGACGAGCAGTACTTC,CAISESGGVSDEQYF
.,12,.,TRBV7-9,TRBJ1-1,TGTGCCAGCAGCTTAGCGGGCACTGAAGCTTTCTTT,CASSLAGTEAFF
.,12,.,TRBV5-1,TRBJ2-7,TGCGCCAGCAGCCCGGACAGCTACGAGCAGTACTTC,CASSPDSYEQYF
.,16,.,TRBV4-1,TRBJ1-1,TGCGCCAGCAGCCAAGTGCGCGGAGTAGATACGACTGAAGCTTTCTTT,CASSQVRGVDTTEAFF
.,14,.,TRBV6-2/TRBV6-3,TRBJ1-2,TGTGCCAGCAGTTACAATCCCCAACCCCGGGGCTACACCTTC,CASSYNPQPRGYTF
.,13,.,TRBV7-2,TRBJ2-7,TGTGCCAGCAGCTTATCCGGAGCCTACGAGCAGTACTTC,CASSLSGAYEQYF
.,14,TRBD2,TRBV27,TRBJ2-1,TGTGCCAGCAGTTTGGGACTAGCGGATAATGAGCAGTTCTTC,CASSLGLADNEQFF
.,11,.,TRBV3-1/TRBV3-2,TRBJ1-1,TGTGCCAGCAGCCAAGCAGGTGAAGCTTTCTTT,CASSQAGEAFF
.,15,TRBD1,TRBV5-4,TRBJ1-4,TGTGCCAGCAGCCCAACTACAGGGGGCAATGAAAAACTGTTTTTT,CASSPTTGGNEKLFF
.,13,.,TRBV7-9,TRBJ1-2,TGTGCCAGCAGTCGCGATGCTAACTATGGCTACACCTTC,CASSRDANYGYTF
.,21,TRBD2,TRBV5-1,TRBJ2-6,TGCGCCAGCAGCTTTAGGTTGTTTCAGGGAGGGACCCTCTCTGGGGCCAACGTCCTGACTTTC,CASSFRLFQGGTLSGANVLTF
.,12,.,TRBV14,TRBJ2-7,TGTGCCAGCAGCTACGACTTAGGCGAGCAGTACTTC,CASSYDLGEQYF
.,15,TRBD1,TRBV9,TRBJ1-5,TGTGCCAGCAGCGCGCAGGGGGGCAGCAATCAGCCCCAGCATTTT,CASSAQGGSNQPQHF
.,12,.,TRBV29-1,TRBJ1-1,TGCAGCGCCGTTAGGGAAGTCAGGGAAGCTTTCTTT,CSAVREVREAFF
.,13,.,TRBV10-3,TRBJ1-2,TGTGCCTCCCGTACTCTGTCGGGCTATGGCTACACCTTC,CASRTLSGYGYTF
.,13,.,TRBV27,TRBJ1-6,TGTGCCAGCAGTTTAGTAAATAATTCACCCCTCCACTTT,CASSLVNNSPLHF
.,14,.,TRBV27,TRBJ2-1,TGTGCCAGCTCACCATACCCGGGGAGACAATGGCAGTTCTTC,CASSPYPGRQWQFF
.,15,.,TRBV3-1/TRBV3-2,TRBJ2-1,TGTGCCAGCAGCCGGGACCGAGATATGGGCAATGAGCAGTTCTTC,CASSRDRDMGNEQFF
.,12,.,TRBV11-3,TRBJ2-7,TGTGCCAGCAGCTTAGTAAACGGCGAGCAGTACTTC,CASSLVNGEQYF
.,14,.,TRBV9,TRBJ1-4,TGTGCCAGCAGCGTGTCCGGGTCTAATGAAAAACTGTTTTTT,CASSVSGSNEKLFF
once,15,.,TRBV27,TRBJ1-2,TGTGCCACCATGCCCATCGGGGGTTTGATTTATGGCTACACCTTC,CATMPIGGLIYGYTF
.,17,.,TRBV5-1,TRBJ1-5,TGCGCCAGCAGCTTGGCGTGGGGGATCATTAGCAATCAGCCCCAGCATTTT,CASSLAWGIISNQPQHF
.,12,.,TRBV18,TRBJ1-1,TGTGCCAGCTCACCAATGAACACTGAAGCTTTCTTT,CASSPMNTEAFF
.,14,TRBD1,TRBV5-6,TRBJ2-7,TGTGCCAGCAGCACCCGGGACAGAAAGTACGAGCAGTACTTC,CASSTRDRKYEQYF